This T cell receptor (beta chain) appears in the sequencing data of a study of response to subunit inactivated influenza vaccine (dated by TCRdb to 2016 to 2019). About the investigation overall: To follow how T cells responded to a trivalent subunit inactivated influenza vaccine, the researchers relied on deep quantitative profiling of the T cell receptor repertoire. The paper's findings and limits, for the study overall: The authors proposed that each seasonal influenza vaccination may bring in only a limited number of new T cells.

The germline V gene provides CDR1 SNHLY and CDR2 FYNNEI. The CDR3 covers 18 residues, taking in both the cysteine and the phenylalanine. Only the CDR3 portion is preserved as DNA: 54 bases, with reading frame beginning at the first base. Trimmed from V: 3 bases; trimmed from J: 3 bases; junction bases lacking a gene match: 5. This clonotype has only a few counts. The clone's antigen remains unknown. It has no much larger one-base neighbor in the sample; base qualities were not kept. The library was produced with RT-PCR. Sequencing was performed on an Illumina HiSeq 2500. TCRdb took the public reads, trimmed them with fastp at Q25, ran MiXCR for clone calling and kept in-frame beta chains. Each entry merges the rows of one CDR3 protein and shows their most common DNA and genes. Here the sample has a few hundred thousand distinct CDR3 sequences; around 15% occur a single time. Clones ranked in the top ten supply 8.5% to 14% of the sample.

The sequenced sample was PBMCs from blood, obtained roughly 12 days after vaccination. The rearranged chain carries TRBV2 and TRBJ2-1, with 16 middle bases fitting TRBD2. The clonotype originates from a man over 45 who received an inactivated influenza vaccine. Donor details come from another sample of the same person, matched by shared clones. The sequence in DNA is TGTGCCAGCAGTGACCCGGGACTAGCGGGGGGGAACTACAATGAGCAGTTCTTC. It encodes CASSDPGLAGGNYNEQFF.